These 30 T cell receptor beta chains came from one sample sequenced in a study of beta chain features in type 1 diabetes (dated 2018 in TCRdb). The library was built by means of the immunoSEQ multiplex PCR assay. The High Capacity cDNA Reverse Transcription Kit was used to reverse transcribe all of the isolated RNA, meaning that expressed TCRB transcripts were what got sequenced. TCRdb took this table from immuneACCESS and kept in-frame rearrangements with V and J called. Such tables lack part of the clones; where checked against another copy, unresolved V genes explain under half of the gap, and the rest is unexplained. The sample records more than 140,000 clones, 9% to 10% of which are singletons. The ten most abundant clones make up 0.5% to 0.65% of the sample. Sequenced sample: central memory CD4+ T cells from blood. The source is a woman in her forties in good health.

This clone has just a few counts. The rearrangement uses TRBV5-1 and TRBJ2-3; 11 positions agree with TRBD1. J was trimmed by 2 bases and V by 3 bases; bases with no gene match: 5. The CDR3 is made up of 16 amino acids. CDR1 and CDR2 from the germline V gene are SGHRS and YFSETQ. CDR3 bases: TGCGCCAGCAGCTCGGGACAGGGGGTCGCCACAGATACGCAGTATTTT. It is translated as CASSSGQGVATDTQYF.

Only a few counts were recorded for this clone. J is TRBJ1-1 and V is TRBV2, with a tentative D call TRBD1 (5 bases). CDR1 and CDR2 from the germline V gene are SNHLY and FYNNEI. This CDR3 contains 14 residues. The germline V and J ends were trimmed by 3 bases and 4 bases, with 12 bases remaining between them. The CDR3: CASSDIGQSTEAFF. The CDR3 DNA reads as TGTGCCAGCAGTGATATCGGACAAAGCACTGAAGCTTTCTTT. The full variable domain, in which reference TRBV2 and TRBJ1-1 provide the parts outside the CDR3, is EPEVTQTPSHQVTQMGQEVILRCVPISNHLYFYWYRQILGQKVEFLVSFYNNEISEKSEIFDDQFSVERPDGSNFTLKIRSTKLEDSAMYFCASSDIGQSTEAFFGQGTRLTVV.

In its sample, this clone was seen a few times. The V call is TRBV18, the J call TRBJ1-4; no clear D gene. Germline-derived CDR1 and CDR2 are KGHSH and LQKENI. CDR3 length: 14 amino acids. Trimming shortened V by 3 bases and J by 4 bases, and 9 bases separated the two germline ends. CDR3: CASSPRRVNEKLFF. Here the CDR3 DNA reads TGTGCCAGCTCACCCAGGAGGGTTAATGAAAAACTGTTTTTT.

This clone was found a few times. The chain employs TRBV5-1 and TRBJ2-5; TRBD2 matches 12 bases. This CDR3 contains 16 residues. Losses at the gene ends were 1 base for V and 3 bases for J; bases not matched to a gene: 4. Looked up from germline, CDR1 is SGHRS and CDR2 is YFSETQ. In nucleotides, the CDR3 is TGCGCCAGCAGCTTGAATCCTAGCGGGGGGGAAGAGACCCAGTACTTC. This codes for CASSLNPSGGEETQYF.

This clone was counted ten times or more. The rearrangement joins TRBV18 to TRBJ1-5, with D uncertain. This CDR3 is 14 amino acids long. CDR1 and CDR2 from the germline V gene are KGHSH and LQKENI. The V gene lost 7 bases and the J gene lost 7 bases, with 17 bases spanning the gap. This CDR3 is CASLTQSPGQPQHF. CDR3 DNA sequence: TGTGCCAGCTTAACACAGAGCCCGGGGCAGCCCCAGCATTTT.

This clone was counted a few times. CDR3 sequence reads: CASSPSPQVHTEAFF. CDR3 DNA: TGTGCCAGCAGCCCTTCCCCCCAGGTCCACACTGAAGCTTTCTTT. The chain combines TRBV7-2 with TRBJ1-1; no clear D gene. Germline loops: CDR1 SGHTA, CDR2 FQGNSA. The germline V and J ends were trimmed by 5 bases and 3 bases, with 16 bases remaining between them. The CDR3 is 15 amino acids.

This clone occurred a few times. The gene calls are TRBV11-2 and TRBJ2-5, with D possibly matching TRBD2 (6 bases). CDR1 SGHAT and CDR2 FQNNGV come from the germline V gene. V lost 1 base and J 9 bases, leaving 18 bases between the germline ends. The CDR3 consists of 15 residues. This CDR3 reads CASSLVWRGDRAQYF. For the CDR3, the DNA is TGTGCCAGCAGCTTAGTCTGGAGGGGTGATAGGGCCCAGTACTTC.

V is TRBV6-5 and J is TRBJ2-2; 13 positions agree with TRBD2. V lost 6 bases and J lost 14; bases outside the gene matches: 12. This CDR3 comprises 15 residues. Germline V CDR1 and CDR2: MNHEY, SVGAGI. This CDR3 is CASRSGTSGARLLFF. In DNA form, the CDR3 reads TGTGCCAGCAGATCCGGGACTAGCGGGGCCCGGCTACTGTTTTTT.

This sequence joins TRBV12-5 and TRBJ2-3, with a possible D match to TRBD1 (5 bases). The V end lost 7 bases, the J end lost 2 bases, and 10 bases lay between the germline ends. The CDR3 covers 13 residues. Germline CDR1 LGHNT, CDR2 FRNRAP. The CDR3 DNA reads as TGTGCTAGTGTCCAGGGCAACACAGATACGCAGTATTTT. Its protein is CASVQGNTDTQYF.

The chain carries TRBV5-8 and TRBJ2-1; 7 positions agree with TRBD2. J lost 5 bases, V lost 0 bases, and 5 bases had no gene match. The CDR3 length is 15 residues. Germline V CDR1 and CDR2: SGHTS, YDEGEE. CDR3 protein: CASSLEGRVNNEQFF. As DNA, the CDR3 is TGTGCCAGCAGCTTGGAGGGGAGGGTCAACAATGAGCAGTTCTTC.

The CDR3 region has the DNA TGTGCCAGCAGCGCAAGCCCGTGGACAGGGAGTCGCGAGACCCAGTACTTC. This gives the protein CASSASPWTGSRETQYF. The chain uses TRBV7-6 and TRBJ2-5; TRBD1 aligns across 8 bases. Unmatched junction bases numbered 16, after V lost 5 bases and J lost 5 bases. The germline V gene has CDR1 SGHVS and CDR2 FNYEAQ. This CDR3 is 17 amino acids long.

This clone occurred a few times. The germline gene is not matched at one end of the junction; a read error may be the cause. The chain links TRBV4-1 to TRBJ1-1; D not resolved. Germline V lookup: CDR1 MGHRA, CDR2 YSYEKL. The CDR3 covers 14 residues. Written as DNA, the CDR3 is TGTGCCAGCAGCCAACCTCAGATGAACACTGAAGCTTTCTTT. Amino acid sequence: CASSQPQMNTEAFF.

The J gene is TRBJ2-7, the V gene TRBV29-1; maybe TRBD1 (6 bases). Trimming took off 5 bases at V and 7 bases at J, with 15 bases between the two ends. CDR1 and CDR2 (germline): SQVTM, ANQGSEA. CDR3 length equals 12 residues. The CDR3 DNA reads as TGCAGCGTTCGGCAGGGGCTGAGTGAGCAGTACTTC. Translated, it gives CSVRQGLSEQYF.

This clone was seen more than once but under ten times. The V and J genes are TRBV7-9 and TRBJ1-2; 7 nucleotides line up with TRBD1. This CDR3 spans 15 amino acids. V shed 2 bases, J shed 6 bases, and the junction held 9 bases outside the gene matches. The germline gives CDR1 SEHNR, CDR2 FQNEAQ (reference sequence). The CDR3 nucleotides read TGTGCCAGCAGCTTACCCTCCACAGGGGACAATGGCTACACCTTC. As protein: CASSLPSTGDNGYTF.

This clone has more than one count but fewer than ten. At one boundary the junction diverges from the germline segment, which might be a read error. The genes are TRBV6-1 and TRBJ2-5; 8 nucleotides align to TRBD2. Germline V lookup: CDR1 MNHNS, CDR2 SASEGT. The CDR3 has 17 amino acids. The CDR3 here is CAISESLGTRVQETQYF. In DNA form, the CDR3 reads TGTGCCATCAGTGAGTCTCTAGGGACTAGAGTGCAGGAGACCCAGTACTTC.

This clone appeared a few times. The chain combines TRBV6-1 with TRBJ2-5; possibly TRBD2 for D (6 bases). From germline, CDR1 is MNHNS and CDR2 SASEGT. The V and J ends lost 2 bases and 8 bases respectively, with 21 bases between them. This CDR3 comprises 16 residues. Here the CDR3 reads CASSEKLGGNSRTQYF. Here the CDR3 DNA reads TGTGCCAGCAGTGAAAAGCTGGGGGGTAATAGTCGTACCCAGTACTTC.

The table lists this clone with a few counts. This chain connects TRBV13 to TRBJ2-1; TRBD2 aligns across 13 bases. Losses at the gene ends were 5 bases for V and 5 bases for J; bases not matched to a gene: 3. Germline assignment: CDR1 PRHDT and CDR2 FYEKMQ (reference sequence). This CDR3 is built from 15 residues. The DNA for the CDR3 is TGTGCCAGCAGCCGAGGACTAGCGGGGGACAATGAGCAGTTCTTC. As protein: CASSRGLAGDNEQFF.

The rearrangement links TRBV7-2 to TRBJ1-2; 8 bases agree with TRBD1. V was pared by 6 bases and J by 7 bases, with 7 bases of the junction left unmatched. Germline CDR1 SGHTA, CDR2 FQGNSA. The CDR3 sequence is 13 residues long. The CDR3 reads CASSPTGAGGYTF. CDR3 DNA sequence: TGTGCCAGCAGTCCGACAGGGGCTGGTGGCTACACCTTC.

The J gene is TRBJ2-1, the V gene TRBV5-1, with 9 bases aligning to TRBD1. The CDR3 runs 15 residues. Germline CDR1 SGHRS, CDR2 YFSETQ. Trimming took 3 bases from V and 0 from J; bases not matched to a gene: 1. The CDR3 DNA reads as TGCGCCAGCAGCTGGGGACAGGGCTCCTACAATGAGCAGTTCTTC. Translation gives CASSWGQGSYNEQFF.

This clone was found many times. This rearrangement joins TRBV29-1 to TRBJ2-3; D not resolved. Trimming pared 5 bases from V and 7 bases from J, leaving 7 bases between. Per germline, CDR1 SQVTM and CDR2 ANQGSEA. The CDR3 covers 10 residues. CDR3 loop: CSVQLNTQYF. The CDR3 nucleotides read TGCAGCGTTCAGTTGAATACGCAGTATTTT.

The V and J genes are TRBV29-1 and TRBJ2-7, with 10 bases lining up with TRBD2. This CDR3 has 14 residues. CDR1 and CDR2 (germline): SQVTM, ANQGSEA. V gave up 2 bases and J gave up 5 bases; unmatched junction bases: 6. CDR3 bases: TGCAGCGTTGAACTACGAGCGGGGGGGGACGAGCAGTACTTC. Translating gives CSVELRAGGDEQYF.

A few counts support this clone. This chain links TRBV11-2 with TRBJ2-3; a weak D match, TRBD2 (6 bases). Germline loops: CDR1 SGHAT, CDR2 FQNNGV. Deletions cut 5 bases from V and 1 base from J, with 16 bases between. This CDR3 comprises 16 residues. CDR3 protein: CASSRWWRGGTDTQYF. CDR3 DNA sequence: TGTGCCAGCAGCCGTTGGTGGCGGGGAGGCACAGATACGCAGTATTTT.

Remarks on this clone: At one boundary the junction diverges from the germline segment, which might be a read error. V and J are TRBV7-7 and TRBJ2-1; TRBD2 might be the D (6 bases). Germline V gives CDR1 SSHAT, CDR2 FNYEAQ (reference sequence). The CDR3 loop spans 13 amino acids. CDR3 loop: CASSLELASEQFF. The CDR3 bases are TGTGCTAGCAGCTTGGAACTAGCCAGTGAGCAGTTCTTC.

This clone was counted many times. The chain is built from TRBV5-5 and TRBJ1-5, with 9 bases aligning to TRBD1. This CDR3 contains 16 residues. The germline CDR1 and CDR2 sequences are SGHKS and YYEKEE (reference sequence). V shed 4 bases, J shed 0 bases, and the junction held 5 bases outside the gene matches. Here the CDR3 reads CASSPGTGNSNQPQHF. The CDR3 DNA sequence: TGTGCCAGCAGCCCCGGGACAGGGAATAGCAATCAGCCCCAGCATTTT.

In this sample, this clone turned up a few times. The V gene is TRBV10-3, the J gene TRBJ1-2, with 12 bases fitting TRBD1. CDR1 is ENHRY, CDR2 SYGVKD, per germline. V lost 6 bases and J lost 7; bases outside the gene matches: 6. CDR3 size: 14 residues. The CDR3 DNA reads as TGTGCCATCAGGGGGGACAGGGGGCACGGTGGCTACACCTTC. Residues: CAIRGDRGHGGYTF.

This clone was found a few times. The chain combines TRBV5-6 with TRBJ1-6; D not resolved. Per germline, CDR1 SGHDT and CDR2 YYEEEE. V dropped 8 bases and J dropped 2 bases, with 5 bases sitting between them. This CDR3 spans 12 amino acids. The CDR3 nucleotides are TGTGCCAGTTCCACCTATAATTCACCCCTCCACTTT. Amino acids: CASSTYNSPLHF.

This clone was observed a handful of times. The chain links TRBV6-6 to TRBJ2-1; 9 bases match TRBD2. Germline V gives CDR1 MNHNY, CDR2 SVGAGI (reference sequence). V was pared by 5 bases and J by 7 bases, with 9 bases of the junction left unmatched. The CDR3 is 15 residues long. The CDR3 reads CASSDGLAGWNEQFF. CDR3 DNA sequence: TGTGCCAGCAGTGACGGGCTAGCGGGGTGGAATGAGCAGTTCTTC.

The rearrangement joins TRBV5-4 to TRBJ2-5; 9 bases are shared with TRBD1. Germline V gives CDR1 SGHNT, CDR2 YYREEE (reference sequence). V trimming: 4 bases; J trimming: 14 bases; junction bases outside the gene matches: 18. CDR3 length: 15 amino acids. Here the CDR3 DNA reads TGTGCCAGCAGCCCCCAGCCCACCGGGACAGGGCAATCATACTTC. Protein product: CASSPQPTGTGQSYF.

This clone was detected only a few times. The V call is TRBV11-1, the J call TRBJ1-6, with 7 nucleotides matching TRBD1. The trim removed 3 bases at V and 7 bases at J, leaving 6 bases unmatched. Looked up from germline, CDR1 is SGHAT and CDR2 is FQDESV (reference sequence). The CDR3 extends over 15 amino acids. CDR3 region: CASSFIQGDNSPLHF. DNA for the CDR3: TGTGCCAGCAGCTTTATCCAGGGGGACAATTCACCCCTCCACTTT.

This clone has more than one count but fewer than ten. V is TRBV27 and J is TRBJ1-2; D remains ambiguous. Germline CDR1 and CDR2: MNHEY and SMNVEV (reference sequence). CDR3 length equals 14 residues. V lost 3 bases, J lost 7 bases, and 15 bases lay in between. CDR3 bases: TGTGCCAGCAGTTTTAGGGAGGGTGGAAGTGGCTACACCTTC. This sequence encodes CASSFREGGSGYTF.